The clone carrying this T cell receptor (beta chain) was recorded only once. Antigen specificity is unknown. The record originates from a study of shared clonotypes between healthy human individuals. Each subset's genomic DNA was shared equally among a number of immunoSEQ plates. Clones were read by immunoSEQ multiplex PCR, and TCRdb kept only the in-frame ones, dropping some. The table has about a million clones, 70% to 80% seen once. Germline assignment: CDR1 GTSNPN and CDR2 SVGIG (reference sequence). This CDR3 spans 17 amino acids. The junction had 5 bases not matched to a gene; V was cut back by 3 bases and J by 3 bases. Study outcomes and limitations: Naive CD4 clonotype sharing across four donors was around 5.5%. Among non-shared clonotypes, generation probabilities were lower than among those shared by all four donors.

The sample was memory CD4+ T cells sorted from blood. Subset specified: CD45RA-negative fraction. V usage is TRBV30 and J usage is TRBJ2-2, with TRBD2 matching 15 bases. The sequence came from a man aged 18 to 29 in good health. The CDR3, as DNA: TGTGCCTGGAGACCGGGACTAGCGGGGGGATACACCGGGGAGCTGTTTTTT. Its protein product is CAWRPGLAGGYTGELFF.